This TCR beta chain was documented in a study of T cells after yellow fever vaccination. Notes on the study in general: Contaminants from the bulk population, in the form of abundant clonotypes, could be found in FACS-sorted repertoires. A large majority of primary-vaccination clones showed up again after the booster (roughly 95% CD4, roughly 91% CD8). Faster peaking, at day 5 versus 15, marked a secondary response that was weaker.

On this clonotype: Its target is not known.

Per the germline V gene, CDR1 is MNHEY and CDR2 is SVGEGT. V lost 2 bases to trimming and J lost 9 bases, with 14 bases between them. The CDR3 loop spans 14 amino acids. Conversion of TCR transcripts into cDNA relied on 5'RACE template switching, which added a universal primer site and UMIs. Using its own MiXCR run on the 5' RACE reads, TCRdb lists one record per CDR3 protein. This sample carries about 580,000 distinct CDR3 sequences, 17% of them seen once, and the ten largest clones take roughly 17%. This TCR derives from a young man who received the YFV17D yellow fever vaccine. The chain has TRBV6-2 or TRBV6-3 and TRBJ2-1; D perhaps matches TRBD1 (6 bases). The sequencing used PBMCs, collected 5 to 6 days after the first yellow fever vaccination. The CDR3 spells CASSYDGRGSEQFF. As DNA, the CDR3 is TGTGCCAGCAGTTACGATGGTAGGGGGTCTGAGCAGTTCTTC.